This T cell receptor beta chain appears in the sequencing data of a study of cytomegalovirus exposure and HLA in healthy donors. General observations from the study: A later analysis found TCR association rates differed by HLA locus, highest for DRB1 and lowest for HLA-C. Later, an analysis found that common viral pathogens appeared to be linked with several of the most significant clusters. Reported findings show TCR beta sequences accurately forecast HLA-A and HLA-B alleles in most subjects. Most of the TCR beta V segments (in an earlier analysis) were productive either about 90% or about 30% of the time.

PCR used 60 Vbeta primers and 13 Jbeta primers. The repertoire was sequenced with immunoSEQ multiplex PCR; TCRdb's copy has only in-frame clones and lacks some. Of about 150,000 clones detected, around 70% appear once; the ten largest clones hold under 2.5%. On this clone itself: Its antigen is undetermined.

The V end was cut by 1 base, the J end by 2 bases, with 13 bases between. CDR3 length equals 16 residues. Germline loops: CDR1 SGHRS, CDR2 YFSETQ. Sequencing was carried out using PBMCs. The clonotype originates from a man younger than 40 in good health and CMV-seronegative. This chain joins TRBV5-1 and TRBJ1-5, with D possibly matching TRBD1 (5 bases). CDR3 region: CASSLSRQGGNQPQHF. The DNA for the CDR3 is TGCGCCAGCAGCTTGTCTCGGCAGGGTGGCAATCAGCCCCAGCATTTT.